These 20 T cell receptor beta chains were all obtained from the same sample, sequenced in a study of blood T cell repertoires in COVID-19. Clones were read by immunoSEQ multiplex PCR, and TCRdb kept only the in-frame ones, dropping some. The table records about 300,000 clones, 80% to 90% of them present only once. The sequenced sample consisted of PBMCs or T cells enriched from blood (not recorded which). These receptors all stem from a man aged 30 to 45 who had recovered from COVID-19.

This clone was detected only once. The chain employs TRBV18 and TRBJ2-5; D might be TRBD1 (5 bases). With 6 bases removed from V and 2 bases from J, the gap between germline ends came to 13 bases. Per the germline V gene, CDR1 is KGHSH and CDR2 is LQKENI. The CDR3 is 14 residues long. CDR3 residues: CASSPQGYQETQYF. The CDR3 nucleotides read TGTGCCAGCTCTCCTCAGGGATATCAAGAGACCCAGTACTTC.

Only one count was recorded for this clone. The genes are TRBV6-5 and TRBJ2-1; perhaps TRBD1 as D (7 bases). CDR3 length equals 13 residues. The V end lost 6 bases, the J end lost 6 bases, and 12 bases lay between the germline ends. Germline values: CDR1 MNHEY, CDR2 SVGAGI. DNA for the CDR3: TGTGCCAGCAGGGGGGGACAGTTCAATGAGCAGTTCTTC. Protein product: CASRGGQFNEQFF.

The chain joins TRBV4-1 to TRBJ2-5, with a tentative D call TRBD2 (7 bases). The ends were cut back, 3 bases at V and 4 bases at J, with 24 bases in the middle. The CDR3 consists of 18 residues. The germline V gene has CDR1 MGHRA and CDR2 YSYEKL. CDR3 nucleotides: TGCGCCAGCAGCCAGCAAAGGGGAGGGGGGCCGGTTGTAGAGACCCAGTACTTC. It is translated as CASSQQRGGGPVVETQYF.

This clone was detected a few times. This chain uses TRBV21-1 with TRBJ1-4; TRBD1, the D gene given by the table, was not confirmed from the DNA. TRBV21-1 is shown as a pseudogene. The CDR3 loop spans 14 amino acids. The DNA of the CDR3 is TGTGCCAGCAGCAATAACAGGTGTGGTGAAAAACTGTTTTTT. It specifies CASSNNRCGEKLFF.

The genes are TRBV28 and TRBJ2-7, with TRBD1 matching 7 bases. With 5 bases clipped from V and 2 bases from J, the junction kept 9 bases outside the gene matches. The CDR3 totals 15 residues. CDR1 is MDHEN and CDR2 is SYDVKM in the germline V gene. The CDR3 spells CASSRTGDLPYEQYF. CDR3 bases: TGTGCCAGCAGTCGAACAGGGGACCTGCCCTACGAGCAGTACTTC.

The gene calls are TRBV18 and TRBJ2-7, with 10 bases that match TRBD1. Germline CDR1 is KGHSH and CDR2 is LQKENI. V trimming: 6 bases; J trimming: 6 bases; junction bases outside the gene matches: 26. The CDR3 sequence is 20 residues long. The CDR3 sequence is CASSPLPGQGTTGRLSEQYF. Here the CDR3 DNA reads TGTGCCAGCTCGCCTCTACCGGGACAGGGGACCACGGGACGCCTATCCGAGCAGTACTTC.

This chain joins TRBV5-1 and TRBJ2-3; D is perhaps TRBD2 (6 bases). V lost 0 bases and J lost 0, with 17 bases in between. The germline CDR1 and CDR2 sequences are SGHRS and YFSETQ. There are 18 residues in the CDR3. CDR3 region: CASSLARTAGTSTDTQYF. As DNA, the CDR3 is TGCGCCAGCAGCTTGGCCCGGACGGCAGGGACTAGCACAGATACGCAGTATTTT.

The chain combines TRBV5-1 with TRBJ2-3; 10 bases match TRBD2. J lost 1 base, V lost 0 bases, and 8 bases had no gene match. Germline assignment: CDR1 SGHRS and CDR2 YFSETQ. This CDR3 region has 18 residues. As DNA, the CDR3 is TGCGCCAGCAGCTTGGAACTAGCGGGACCGGGGGGCACAGATACGCAGTATTTT. It encodes CASSLELAGPGGTDTQYF. The complete variable domain, with remaining parts taken from reference TRBV5-1 and TRBJ2-3, reads KAGVTQTPRYLIKTRGQQVTLSCSPISGHRSVSWYQQTPGQGLQFLFEYFSETQRNKGNFPGRFSGRQFSNSRSEMNVSTLELGDSALYLCASSLELAGPGGTDTQYFGPGTRLTVL.

The chain has TRBV4-1 and TRBJ2-7; 9 bases match TRBD2. Germline trimming cut 6 bases from V and 2 bases from J; bases unmatched to any gene: 14. CDR1 is MGHRA, CDR2 YSYEKL, per germline. The CDR3 has 17 amino acids. The CDR3 protein is CASSRIGSRLAAYEQYF. In nucleotides, the CDR3 is TGCGCCAGCAGTCGAATAGGAAGTCGACTAGCGGCCTACGAGCAGTACTTC.

V gene TRBV5-1 combines with J gene TRBJ1-5; D is perhaps TRBD1 (6 bases). Per germline, CDR1 SGHRS and CDR2 YFSETQ. The CDR3 is 16 residues long. V was cut by 7 bases and J by 0 bases, with 17 bases left in between. This CDR3 is CASGVGQLYSNQPQHF. The CDR3 DNA reads TGCGCCAGCGGGGTTGGACAGCTTTATAGCAATCAGCCCCAGCATTTT.

In this sample, this clone turned up once. The J gene is TRBJ2-4, the V gene TRBV12-3 or TRBV12-4, with D perhaps matching TRBD2 (6 bases). Trimming removed 7 bases at V and 9 bases at J, with 16 bases between. This CDR3 contains 13 residues. The CDR3 loop is CASTPSGGIIQYF. CDR3 bases: TGTGCCAGCACCCCTTCTGGGGGGATCATTCAGTACTTC.

This clone was recorded a few times. This chain joins TRBV5-1 and TRBJ1-1, with TRBD1 matching over 7 bases. In germline, CDR1 is SGHRS, CDR2 YFSETQ. V lost 0 bases, J lost 1 base, and 12 bases stayed unmatched. This CDR3 region has 18 residues. The CDR3 DNA is TGCGCCAGCAGCTTGGGGCCCACACAGGGGCCGAAGAACACTGAAGCTTTCTTT. Protein sequence: CASSLGPTQGPKNTEAFF.

V and J are TRBV5-1 and TRBJ1-1, with TRBD1 identical over 11 bases. The trim removed 0 bases at V and 1 base at J, leaving 11 bases unmatched. The germline V gene encodes CDR1 SGHRS and CDR2 YFSETQ. This CDR3 spans 19 amino acids. CDR3 in DNA: TGCGCCAGCAGCTTGGGGGGATTAGGACAGGGGGCCCCGAACACTGAAGCTTTCTTT. This sequence encodes CASSLGGLGQGAPNTEAFF.

The chain uses TRBV13 and TRBJ2-7, with TRBD2 matching 11 bases. V lost 4 bases to trimming and J lost 2 bases; unmatched junction nucleotides: 16. This CDR3 contains 19 residues. Germline lookup yields CDR1 PRHDT and CDR2 FYEKMQ (reference sequence). CDR3 protein: CASSSLRISGGASPYEQYF. The CDR3 DNA follows: TGTGCCAGCAGCTCCCTCCGAATTAGCGGGGGGGCTTCCCCCTACGAGCAGTACTTC.

The chain links TRBV10-2 to TRBJ2-7; tentatively, D is TRBD2 (5 bases). Looked up from germline, CDR1 is WSHSY and CDR2 is SAAADI. V was cut by 0 bases and J by 5 bases, with 17 bases left in between. The CDR3 runs 16 residues. The CDR3 region is CASSESASSGWHEQYF. DNA of the CDR3: TGCGCCAGCAGTGAGTCAGCGTCTTCGGGATGGCACGAGCAGTACTTC.

The table lists this clone with a count of one. The chain links TRBV6-5 to TRBJ1-6; D gene unclear. The CDR3 length is 12 residues. The germline V and J ends were trimmed by 6 bases and 4 bases, with 4 bases remaining between them. CDR1 and CDR2 (germline): MNHEY, SVGAGI. In DNA form, the CDR3 reads TGTGCCAGCAGCGTATATAATTCACCCCTCCACTTT. Translation gives CASSVYNSPLHF.

In this sample, this clone turned up once. The V and J genes are TRBV19 and TRBJ2-7; tentatively, D is TRBD2 (6 bases). The CDR3 is made up of 15 amino acids. V was cut by 6 bases and J by 0 bases, with 15 bases left in between. From germline, CDR1 is LNHDA and CDR2 SQIVND (reference sequence). The CDR3 here is CASSGNGSPSYEQYF. The CDR3 DNA is TGTGCCAGTAGCGGAAACGGGAGTCCCTCCTACGAGCAGTACTTC.

V and J are TRBV29-1 and TRBJ1-2, with D possibly matching TRBD1 (5 bases). Trimming left V 5 bases short and J 8 bases short, with 21 bases between. Germline V lookup: CDR1 SQVTM, CDR2 ANQGSEA. The CDR3 loop spans 14 amino acids. The CDR3 DNA is TGCAGCGTTCATCTTGGCAGGGCCTTCGAGGGCTACACCTTC. Its translation: CSVHLGRAFEGYTF.

The chain employs TRBV9 and TRBJ1-3; D is unresolved. In germline, CDR1 is SGDLS, CDR2 YYNGEE. The V end lost 0 bases, the J end lost 0 bases, and 10 bases lay between the germline ends. The CDR3 consists of 16 residues. Here the CDR3 DNA reads TGTGCCAGCAGCGTAGATATGGGCAACTCTGGAAACACCATATATTTT. Protein product: CASSVDMGNSGNTIYF.

The chain carries TRBV6-5 and TRBJ1-4; possible D gene TRBD1, 6 bases. Between the trimmed V and J ends, which lost 8 bases and 5 bases, there was a span of 15 bases. From germline, CDR1 is MNHEY and CDR2 SVGAGI. The CDR3 length is 14 residues. CDR3 sequence (DNA): TGTGCCAGCGGGGGCAGGGGAAAAAATGAAAAACTGTTTTTT. Its protein is CASGGRGKNEKLFF.